This T cell receptor (beta chain) came from a study of early T cells in non-severe SARS-CoV-2 infection (TCRdb year 2021). Regarding the study in general: Because TCR sequencing relied on bulk RNA taken from unsorted whole blood, pairing of alpha and beta chains was not possible. The research as a whole found: VDJdb matching was skewed toward anti-spike CD8 responses and likely underestimated virus-specific expansions by missing private and CD4 specificities.

This clonotype was seen only a few times. Its cognate antigen has yet to be identified. Qualities for individual bases were not recorded, and no much larger clone is one base off. The library was built by means of 5' RACE. The sequencing machine was a NextSeq 500. In the TCR library protocol, unique molecular identifiers were attached to individual cDNA molecules to correct for PCR bias and sequencing error. Sequencing covered both TCR alpha and beta chains, and within each sample the abundances of alpha and beta sequences were tightly co-correlated. From the authors' description of their analysis: Decombinator V4 was used to annotate the V gene, J gene and CDR3 of the TCR sequences. TCRs were defined as expanded if a significant change between any two time points was detected under a Poisson model with p below 0.0001. TCR abundances were normalised to the total number of TCRs sequenced per sample and were expressed as counts per million. MAIT TCRs were defined by TRAV1-2 paired with TRAJ12, TRAJ20 or TRAJ33, and iNKT TCRs by TRAV10 paired with TRAJ18. VDJdb, accessed on 1 November 2021, was searched for TCRs annotated for CMV, EBV and SARS-CoV-2, and TCRs annotated for more than one antigen were excluded. TCRdb passed the public sequencing reads through fastp at Q25 and MiXCR, retaining productive beta sequences. CDR3 protein sequences are deduplicated, and each keeps its most common genes and DNA. These V and J calls derive from TCRdb rather than the authors' analysis. Within this sample are more than 20,000 distinct CDR3 sequences, with about 5.2% of them counted one time only. The top ten clonotypes cover over 8.5% of the sample.

Trimming costs V 3 bases and J 4 bases, and their ends lie 16 bases apart. Reading the germline V gene (reference sequence) gives CDR1 SEHNR and CDR2 FQNEAQ. From the cysteine through the phenylalanine, the CDR3 covers 16 amino acids. Only the CDR3 part of the read is kept: 48 bases, read in frame from the first base. This was a case-control study nested in a cohort of healthcare workers in London, UK, who had nasopharyngeal swab PCR tests and blood samples taken every week. Healthcare workers were recruited during the week of the UK lockdown, between 23 and 31 March 2020, and followed weekly for up to roughly 15 weeks.

The specimen sequenced was whole blood. The rearranged segments are TRBV7-9 and TRBJ2-1, with the D assignment possibly TRBD1 or TRBD2, given 5 matching bases for each. The sequence derives from an adult who was a healthcare worker with PCR-confirmed SARS-CoV-2 infection or an uninfected control (not recorded which). The CDR3 is CASSLLGDAAYNEQFF. The DNA sequence is given as TGTGCCAGCAGCTTGCTTGGGGACGCGGCTTACAATGAGCAGTTCTTC.